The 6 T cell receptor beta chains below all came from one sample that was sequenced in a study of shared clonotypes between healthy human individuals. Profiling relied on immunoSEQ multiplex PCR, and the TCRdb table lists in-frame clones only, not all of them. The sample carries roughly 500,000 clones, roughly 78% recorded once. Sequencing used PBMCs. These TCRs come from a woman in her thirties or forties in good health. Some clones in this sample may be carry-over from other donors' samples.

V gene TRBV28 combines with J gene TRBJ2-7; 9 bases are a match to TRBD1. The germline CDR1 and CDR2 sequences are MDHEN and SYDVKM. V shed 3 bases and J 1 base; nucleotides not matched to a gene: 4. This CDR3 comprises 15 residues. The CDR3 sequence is CASSFRQGVSYEQYF. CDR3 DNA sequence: TGTGCCAGCAGTTTCCGACAGGGGGTTTCCTACGAGCAGTACTTC.

The CDR3 region is CASSSLAVAGQETQYF. The CDR3 nucleotides read TGTGCCAGCAGCTCCCTGGCGGTAGCGGGACAAGAGACCCAGTACTTC. The chain uses TRBV7-2 and TRBJ2-5; TRBD2 matches 8 bases. This CDR3 has 16 residues. The V gene's germline CDR1 is SGHTA and CDR2 FQGNSA. The V and J ends lost 4 bases and 2 bases, in that order; junction bases with no gene match: 9.

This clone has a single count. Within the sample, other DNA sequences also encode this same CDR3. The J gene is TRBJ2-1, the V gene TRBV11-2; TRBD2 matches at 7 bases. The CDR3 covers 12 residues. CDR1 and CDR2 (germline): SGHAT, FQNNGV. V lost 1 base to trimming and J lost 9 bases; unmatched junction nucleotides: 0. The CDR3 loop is CASSLGGGEQFF. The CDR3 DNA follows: TGTGCCAGCAGCTTAGGCGGGGGTGAGCAGTTCTTC.

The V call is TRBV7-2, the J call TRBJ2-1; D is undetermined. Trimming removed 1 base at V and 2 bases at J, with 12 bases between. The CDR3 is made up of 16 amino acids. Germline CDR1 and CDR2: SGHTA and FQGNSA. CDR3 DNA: TGTGCCAGCAGCTTAGTAGGACCTGAGACCTACAATGAGCAGTTCTTC. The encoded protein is CASSLVGPETYNEQFF.

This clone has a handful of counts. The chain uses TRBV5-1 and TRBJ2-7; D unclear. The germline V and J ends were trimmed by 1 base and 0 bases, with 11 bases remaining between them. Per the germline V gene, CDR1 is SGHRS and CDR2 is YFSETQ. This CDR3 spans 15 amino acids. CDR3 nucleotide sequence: TGCGCCAGCAGCTTGCAGTGGCAGGACTCCTACGAGCAGTACTTC. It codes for CASSLQWQDSYEQYF.

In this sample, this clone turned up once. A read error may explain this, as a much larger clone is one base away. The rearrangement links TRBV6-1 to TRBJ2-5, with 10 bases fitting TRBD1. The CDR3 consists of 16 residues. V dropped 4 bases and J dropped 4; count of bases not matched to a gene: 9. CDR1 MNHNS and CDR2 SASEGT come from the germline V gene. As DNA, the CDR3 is TGTGCCAGCAGTGGAGTTGAGGGGACAGGGGTAGAGACCCAGTACTTC. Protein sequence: CASSGVEGTGVETQYF.